One sample yielded the 6 T cell receptor beta chains listed below, sequenced in a study of T-cell reconstitution after alpha-beta-depleted transplantation in children. The authors prepared the TCRbeta library with unique molecular identifiers. Via MiXCR, TCRdb re-called the PCR reads, giving one row per CDR3 protein. Of 350,000 to 500,000 distinct CDR3 sequences listed, 43% are singletons. The sequenced sample was PBMCs, obtained before TCRalphabeta/CD19-depleted stem cell transplant. The receptors shown here come from a girl under 10 years old with aplastic anemia, due to receive a stem cell transplant.

As regards this clonotype: The germline gene is not matched at one end of the junction; a read error may be the cause. The chain uses TRBV20-1 and TRBJ2-3; no reliable D call. This CDR3 is built from 12 residues. Germline V gene data show CDR1 as DFQATT and CDR2 as SNEGSKA (reference sequence). CDR3 DNA sequence: TGCAGTGCTAGGCCAGGCACAGATACGCCGTATTTT. It yields the protein CSARPGTDTPYF.

This clonotype was found a few times. The chain recombines TRBV20-1 with TRBJ2-3; 8 bases agree with TRBD2. The junction had 5 bases not matched to a gene; V was cut back by 1 base and J by 2 bases. The CDR3 extends over 15 amino acids. CDR1 and CDR2 from the germline V gene are DFQATT and SNEGSKA (reference sequence). The CDR3 region is CSARGSAGVTDTQYF. For the CDR3, the DNA is TGCAGTGCTAGAGGTTCAGCGGGGGTCACAGATACGCAGTATTTT.

This clonotype was found once. This chain connects TRBV12-3 or TRBV12-4 to TRBJ2-3; D possibly corresponds to TRBD2 (6 bases). The V gene lost 4 bases and the J gene lost 1 base, with 12 bases spanning the gap. This CDR3 comprises 15 residues. In nucleotides, the CDR3 is TGTGCCAGCAGTTCCGGGGGATCGGGCACAGATACGCAGTATTTT. It is translated as CASSSGGSGTDTQYF.

This CDR3 reads CASSQQWGETQYF. The CDR3, as DNA: TGTGCCAGCAGCCAACAGTGGGGTGAGACCCAGTACTTC. The gene calls are TRBV7-2 and TRBJ2-5; no reliable D call. CDR3 length equals 13 residues. V dropped 5 bases and J dropped 5 bases, with 12 bases sitting between them. The V gene's germline CDR1 is SGHTA and CDR2 FQGNSA.

This clonotype was recorded only once. This sequence may be a read error, since a much larger clone differs from it by one base. The conserved phenylalanine or tryptophan is not found at the CDR3 terminus, so this likely reflects a read error. This chain joins TRBV29-1 and TRBJ2-5; D remains unclear. The CDR3 contains 12 residues. CDR1 and CDR2 from the germline V gene are SQVTM and ANQGSEA. Between the trimmed V and J ends, which lost 4 bases and 0 bases, there was a span of 6 bases. CDR3 residues: CSVVSYQETQYS. The CDR3 coding sequence is TGCAGCGTTGTGTCCTACCAAGAGACCCAGTACTCC.

This clonotype appeared a single time. The chain couples TRBV28 to TRBJ2-7; 10 nucleotides match TRBD2. Germline V gene data show CDR1 as MDHEN and CDR2 as SYDVKM. V shed 4 bases and J 7 bases; nucleotides not matched to a gene: 13. This CDR3 has 16 residues. In DNA, the CDR3 is TGTGCCAGCAGTTCCCCCGGGGCTAGCGGGAGTGATGAGCAGTACTTC. Translating it yields CASSSPGASGSDEQYF. Using reference TRBV28 and TRBJ2-7 for the parts outside the CDR3, the full variable domain is DVKVTQSSRYLVKRTGEKVFLECVQDMDHENMFWYRQDPGLGLRLIYFSYDVKMKEKGDIPEGYSVSREKKERFSLILESASTNQTSMYLCASSSPGASGSDEQYFGPGTRLTVT.